This TCR beta chain was observed in a study of regulatory T cells in long-lasting Graves disease. Study-wide context: For under 3 months, newly diagnosed Graves' patients had been taking antithyroid drugs.

Arm-PCR with iRepertoire HTBI primers amplified the CDR3 regions for these TCR beta libraries. TCRdb re-called the multiplex PCR reads with MiXCR, one entry per CDR3 protein. Among under 700,000 distinct CDR3 sequences listed, about 15% were seen once. This clonotype was observed many times. This CDR3 comprises 11 residues. Germline V gives CDR1 LGHDT, CDR2 YNNKEL (reference sequence). With 1 base removed from V and 5 bases from J, the gap between germline ends came to 2 bases. Sample time point: newly diagnosed GD, antithyroid drugs for less than 3 months. Construction of the TCR library relied on RNA isolated from PBMCs. The same data also went into a second study, on T cells in Graves' hyperthyroidism and ophthalmopathy. That work states: First-round RT-PCR targeting the TCR CDR3 was performed with the HTBI primer set.

The rearrangement joins TRBV3-1 to TRBJ2-5; D call uncertain. Sequenced here: peripheral blood mononuclear cells (PBMCs), sampled at new diagnosis, from a patient treated with antithyroid drugs. The receptor was isolated from a woman aged 35-65 years with Graves disease. CDR3 bases: TGTGCCAGCAGCCAAGTTGAGACCCAGTACTTC. The encoded protein is CASSQVETQYF.